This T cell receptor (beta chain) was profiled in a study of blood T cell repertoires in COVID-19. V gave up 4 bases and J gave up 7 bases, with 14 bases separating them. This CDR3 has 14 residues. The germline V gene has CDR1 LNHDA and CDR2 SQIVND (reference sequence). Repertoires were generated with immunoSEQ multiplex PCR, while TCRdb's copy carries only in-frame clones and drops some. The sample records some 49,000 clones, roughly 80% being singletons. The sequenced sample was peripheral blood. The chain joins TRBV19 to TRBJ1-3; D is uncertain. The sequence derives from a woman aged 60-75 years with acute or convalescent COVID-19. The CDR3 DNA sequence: TGTGCCAGTAGTAGGGCGATTCAGCGGAACACCATATATTTT. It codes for CASSRAIQRNTIYF.